These T cell receptor beta chains were read from a single sample in a study of cytomegalovirus exposure and HLA in healthy donors. This table comes from immunoSEQ multiplex PCR, and its TCRdb copy is limited to in-frame clones, with some not included. The data contain 250,000 to 350,000 clones, about 80% of them singletons. The specimen sequenced was PBMCs. These receptors came from a girl aged 2 to 9 in good health and CMV-seronegative. CDR3s include the opening cysteine and the closing phenylalanine or tryptophan. D genes are given only for firm matches. Some rows mark clone size as missing; the rest say once, few, many or name a class of expanded clone.

CASPGGTGVYYEQYF TGTGCTAGTCCAGGCGGGACAGGGGTTTACTACGAGCAGTACTTC TRBD1 - TRBJ2-7 TRBV12-5
CASSPGQGKRYEQYF TGTGCCAGCTCACCGGGCCAGGGGAAGAGGTACGAGCAGTACTTC - few TRBJ2-7 TRBV18
CSSSLYLAGVSPPSLEQYF TGTTCCAGCAGCTTATACCTAGCGGGAGTGTCCCCCCCATCCCTCGAGCAGTACTTC TRBD2 - TRBJ2-7 TRBV7-9
CASSIIWTRFANVLTF TGTGCCAGCAGCATAATTTGGACAAGGTTTGCCAACGTCCTGACTTTC - - TRBJ2-6 TRBV7-9
CASSLRFSGFNQPQHF TGTGCCAGCAGTTTACGTTTTTCGGGTTTCAATCAGCCCCAGCATTTT - - TRBJ1-5 TRBV28
CASSLPTSGRTLGVYF TGTGCCAGCAGTTTACCGACTAGCGGGAGGACCTTAGGAGTGTATTTT TRBD2 - TRBJ2-3 TRBV28
CASSWKTGGASTDTQYF TGTGCCAGTAGCTGGAAAACGGGGGGCGCTTCTACAGATACGCAGTATTTT - - TRBJ2-3 TRBV19
CASSSPWTGSYGYTF TGTGCCAGCAGTTCCCCTTGGACAGGAAGCTATGGCTACACCTTC TRBD1 few TRBJ1-2 TRBV6-5
CASRGSGRSSYNEQFF TGCGCCAGCAGAGGTAGCGGGAGGAGCTCCTACAATGAGCAGTTCTTC TRBD2 - TRBJ2-1 TRBV5-1
CASSLGQGALNEQFF TGTGCCAGCAGCCTGGGACAGGGGGCGCTCAATGAGCAGTTCTTC TRBD1 - TRBJ2-1 TRBV7-9
CASSIDRGALYGYTF TGTGCCAGTAGTATAGATCGGGGAGCGCTCTATGGCTACACCTTC - - TRBJ1-2 TRBV19
CASSVNLGDTGELFF TGTGCCAGCAGCGTCAACCTCGGGGACACCGGGGAGCTGTTTTTT - - TRBJ2-2 TRBV9